What follows are 20 T cell receptor beta chains derived from one specimen sequenced in a study of blood T cell repertoires in COVID-19. Using immunoSEQ multiplex PCR, the repertoire was profiled, and TCRdb retains in-frame clones only, with some absent. Here the sample spans approximately 220,000 clones, 86% being singletons. Sample: PBMCs or T cells enriched from blood (not recorded which). The receptor source for this set is a woman aged 40 to 49 with acute COVID-19.

The chain recombines TRBV11-2 with TRBJ2-1; 8 nucleotides match TRBD2. CDR1 SGHAT and CDR2 FQNNGV come from the germline V gene. The CDR3 length is 15 residues. V was pared by 5 bases and J by 10 bases, with 13 bases of the junction left unmatched. For the CDR3, the DNA is TGTGCCAGCAGCCACGCCCCCTCGACTAGCGAGGAGCAGTTCTTC. This codes for CASSHAPSTSEEQFF.

The chain couples TRBV4-2 to TRBJ2-1; TRBD2 aligns across 10 bases. The CDR3 runs to 14 residues. From germline, CDR1 is LGHNA and CDR2 YNFKEQ. Trimming took 5 bases from V and 7 from J; bases not matched to a gene: 5. Here the CDR3 DNA reads TGTGCCAGCAGCTACGGGACTAGCGCGAATGAGCAGTTCTTC. Translated, it gives CASSYGTSANEQFF.

J is TRBJ2-7 and V is TRBV2, with TRBD1 as a possible D gene (5 bases). Looked up from germline, CDR1 is SNHLY and CDR2 is FYNNEI. This CDR3 is built from 14 residues. Trimming removed 2 bases from V and 2 bases from J, with 10 bases in between. CDR3 sequence reads: CASSEMQGTYEQYF. CDR3 DNA: TGTGCCAGCAGTGAAATGCAGGGTACCTACGAGCAGTACTTC.

The J gene is TRBJ2-1, the V gene TRBV7-3; 7 nucleotides line up with TRBD2. Germline CDR1 and CDR2: SGHTA and FQGTGA. Losses at the gene ends were 2 bases for V and 0 bases for J; bases not matched to a gene: 1. CDR3 size: 15 residues. The CDR3 loop is CASSLAGVSYNEQFF. Here the CDR3 DNA reads TGTGCCAGCAGCTTAGCGGGGGTCTCCTACAATGAGCAGTTCTTC.

This clone was observed a single time. V is TRBV7-3 and J is TRBJ2-2; 8 bases agree with TRBD1. Trimming removed 8 bases from V and 7 bases from J; junction bases left unmatched: 9. Germline V gene data show CDR1 as SGHTA and CDR2 as FQGTGA. The CDR3 consists of 14 residues. CDR3 residues: CASQAGGIDGELFF. CDR3 DNA: TGTGCCAGCCAAGCAGGGGGCATAGACGGGGAGCTGTTTTTT.

The chain carries TRBV7-2 and TRBJ2-2; 8 nucleotides match TRBD1. Unmatched junction bases numbered 8, after V lost 7 bases and J lost 4 bases. The CDR3 is 15 residues long. CDR1 is SGHTA, CDR2 FQGNSA, per germline. CDR3 residues: CASTRQGLATGELFF. CDR3 sequence (DNA): TGTGCCAGCACCCGACAGGGGTTGGCCACCGGGGAGCTGTTTTTT.

Of note for this clone: Different DNA sequences within this sample yield the same CDR3. CDR3 nucleotide sequence: TGCGCCAGCAGTGAGTCGCGAAGCACAGATACGCAGTATTTT. It is translated as CASSESRSTDTQYF. The chain joins TRBV10-1 to TRBJ2-3; D not resolved. V was cut by 0 bases and J by 0 bases, with 4 bases left in between. This CDR3 has 14 amino acids. From germline, CDR1 is WNHNN and CDR2 SYGVQD (reference sequence).

This chain connects TRBV2 to TRBJ1-1; tentative D call: TRBD1 (5 bases). Germline lookup yields CDR1 SNHLY and CDR2 FYNNEI. V shed 7 bases and J shed 0 bases, with 9 bases lying between them. This CDR3 comprises 13 residues. The CDR3 bases are TGTGCCAGCATCGACAGTATGAACACTGAAGCTTTCTTT. Protein: CASIDSMNTEAFF.

This clone was recorded only once. The CDR3 DNA reads TGTGCCAGCAGCTTGGCCGGGACAGGGACCCAGGGAAAACTGTTTTTT. Its translation: CASSLAGTGTQGKLFF. The chain couples TRBV5-6 to TRBJ1-4, with 9 positions matching TRBD1. This CDR3 has 16 residues. V lost 0 bases to trimming and J lost 10 bases; unmatched junction nucleotides: 10. In germline, CDR1 is SGHDT, CDR2 YYEEEE.

The CDR3 nucleotides are TGTGCCAGCAGCCCGACAGGGGGCGCCCATGGCTACACCTTC. Translated: CASSPTGGAHGYTF. V gene TRBV4-2 combines with J gene TRBJ1-2; TRBD1 agrees at 10 bases. Germline V gene data show CDR1 as LGHNA and CDR2 as YNFKEQ. J lost 6 bases, V lost 4 bases, and 5 bases had no gene match. The CDR3 consists of 14 residues.

This clone was counted once. J is TRBJ2-7 and V is TRBV7-9; 10 bases are a match to TRBD1. This CDR3 has 17 residues. Germline values: CDR1 SEHNR, CDR2 FQNEAQ (reference sequence). J lost 0 bases, V lost 3 bases, and 8 bases had no gene match. CDR3 residues: CASSFLTGQGGSYEQYF. DNA for the CDR3: TGTGCCAGCAGCTTTCTAACAGGACAGGGGGGCTCCTACGAGCAGTACTTC.

Remarks on this clone: One end of the junction is discordant with germline, which a read error may explain. The gene calls are TRBV2 and TRBJ2-5; the D gene could be TRBD1 or TRBD2 (9 bases each). Per germline, CDR1 SNHLY and CDR2 FYNNEI. The CDR3 is made up of 17 amino acids. CDR3 sequence (DNA): TGTCCCAGCAGTGCGGGGGGGGGACAGGGCGGCGGAGAGACCCAGTACTTC. This encodes CPSSAGGGQGGGETQYF.

The chain joins TRBV7-9 to TRBJ1-2; 9 positions match TRBD1. Germline lookup yields CDR1 SEHNR and CDR2 FQNEAQ (reference sequence). V trimming: 4 bases; J trimming: 8 bases; junction bases outside the gene matches: 8. The CDR3 runs 14 residues. The DNA of the CDR3 is TGTGCCAGCAGCTCCGGGGACAGGGAAGAGGGCTACACCTTC. It codes for CASSSGDREEGYTF.

The chain combines TRBV12-3 or TRBV12-4 with TRBJ2-1; D is perhaps TRBD2 (6 bases). CDR3 length: 13 amino acids. Trimming cost V 7 bases and J 5 bases, with 12 bases left between them. CDR3 bases: TGTGCCAGCACCCTTGGAGGGAACAATGAGCAGTTCTTC. It codes for CASTLGGNNEQFF.

The chain uses TRBV5-6 and TRBJ1-5, with D hard to call. Trimming removed 4 bases at V and 1 base at J, with 9 bases between. The CDR3 runs to 14 residues. Germline V lookup: CDR1 SGHDT, CDR2 YYEEEE. This chain's CDR3 is CASSRGGSNQPQHF. CDR3 DNA: TGTGCCAGCAGCCGTGGCGGAAGCAATCAGCCCCAGCATTTT. The variable domain in full, completed from reference TRBV5-6 and TRBJ1-5, reads DAGVTQSPTHLIKTRGQQVTLRCSPKSGHDTVSWYQQALGQGPQFIFQYYEEEERQRGNFPDRFSGHQFPNYSSELNVNALLLGDSALYLCASSRGGSNQPQHFGDGTRLSIL.

The chain has TRBV2 and TRBJ2-5, with 10 bases fitting TRBD2. CDR3 size: 14 residues. Per the germline V gene, CDR1 is SNHLY and CDR2 is FYNNEI. V lost 6 bases and J lost 5; bases outside the gene matches: 6. CDR3 bases: TGTGCCAGCAGGATGACTAGCGGGTGGGAGACCCAGTACTTC. Protein product: CASRMTSGWETQYF.

This chain uses TRBV30 with TRBJ1-4; D is unresolved. Germline lookup yields CDR1 GTSNPN and CDR2 SVGIG (reference sequence). The CDR3 has 16 amino acids. The V gene lost 0 bases and the J gene lost 0 bases, with 11 bases spanning the gap. CDR3 in DNA: TGTGCCTGGAGTGTGAGGAAGACGGCAACTAATGAAAAACTGTTTTTT. Its protein is CAWSVRKTATNEKLFF.

The rearrangement links TRBV9 to TRBJ2-1; 10 nucleotides match TRBD1. CDR1 and CDR2 from the germline V gene are SGDLS and YYNGEE. V lost 1 base to trimming and J lost 1 base; unmatched junction nucleotides: 2. This CDR3 is built from 16 residues. CDR3 DNA sequence: TGTGCCAGCAGCGTAAGGGACAGGGGTTCCTACAATGAGCAGTTCTTC. This translates into CASSVRDRGSYNEQFF.

V usage is TRBV7-9 and J usage is TRBJ2-1; possible D gene TRBD1, 7 bases. Germline assignment: CDR1 SEHNR and CDR2 FQNEAQ (reference sequence). V lost 3 bases to trimming and J lost 6 bases, with 18 bases between them. The CDR3 extends over 16 amino acids. Here the CDR3 DNA reads TGTGCCAGCAGCTTCCCCAGGGGGGAAGGTTCCAATGAGCAGTTCTTC. This translates into CASSFPRGEGSNEQFF.

This chain joins TRBV6-5 and TRBJ1-2, with a weak D call TRBD1 (5 bases). Germline V gene data show CDR1 as MNHEY and CDR2 as SVGAGI. V lost 0 bases, J lost 3 bases, and 11 bases lay in between. CDR3 length equals 15 residues. The CDR3 spells CASSYSRQGDYGYTF. CDR3 coding DNA: TGTGCCAGCAGTTACTCTCGTCAGGGTGACTATGGCTACACCTTC.